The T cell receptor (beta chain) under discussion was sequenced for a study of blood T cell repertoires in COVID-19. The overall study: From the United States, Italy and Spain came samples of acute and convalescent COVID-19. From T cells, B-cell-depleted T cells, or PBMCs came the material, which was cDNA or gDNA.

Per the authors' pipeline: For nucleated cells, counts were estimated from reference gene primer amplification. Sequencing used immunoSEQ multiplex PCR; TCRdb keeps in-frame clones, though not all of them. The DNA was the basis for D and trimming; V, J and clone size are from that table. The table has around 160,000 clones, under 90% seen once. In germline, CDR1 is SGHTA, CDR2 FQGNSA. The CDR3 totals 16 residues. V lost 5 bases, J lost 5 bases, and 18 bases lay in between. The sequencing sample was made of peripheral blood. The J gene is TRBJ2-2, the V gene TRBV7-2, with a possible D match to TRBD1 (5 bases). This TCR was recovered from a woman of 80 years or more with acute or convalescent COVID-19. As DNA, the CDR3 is TGTGCCAGCAGCGTTAGACAGAACCGGCGGACCGGGGAGCTGTTTTTT. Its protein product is CASSVRQNRRTGELFF.